The 6 T cell receptor beta chains listed next were all sequenced from one sample in a study of blood T cell repertoires in COVID-19. Assay used: immunoSEQ multiplex PCR; TCRdb lists only in-frame clones, some missing. The sample contains about 360,000 clones, around 87% of which appear only once. Sequenced sample: peripheral blood. These receptors all stem from a human donor in a cohort sampled during active COVID-19.

This chain connects TRBV7-6 to TRBJ2-5; D call uncertain. This CDR3 spans 13 amino acids. Germline-derived CDR1 and CDR2 are SGHVS and FNYEAQ. V shed 1 base and J shed 5 bases, with 8 bases lying between them. The chain's CDR3 is CASSLGNRETQYF. CDR3 DNA sequence: TGTGCCAGCAGCTTAGGTAATCGGGAGACCCAGTACTTC. The full variable domain, completed using reference TRBV7-6 and TRBJ2-5, is GAGVSQSPRYKVTKRGQDVALRCDPISGHVSLYWYRQALGQGPEFLTYFNYEAQQDKSGLPNDRFSAERPEGSISTLTIQRTEQRDSAMYRCASSLGNRETQYFGPGTRLLVL.

The J gene is TRBJ1-2, the V gene TRBV7-9, with 7 positions matching TRBD1. Looked up from germline, CDR1 is SEHNR and CDR2 is FQNEAQ (reference sequence). V shed 8 bases and J 4 bases; nucleotides not matched to a gene: 10. CDR3 length: 14 residues. The CDR3 coding sequence is TGTGCCAGCCAGCCACGACAGGGAGGCTATGGCTACACCTTC. It encodes CASQPRQGGYGYTF.

The chain joins TRBV6-6 to TRBJ2-1, with TRBD2 matching over 14 bases. This CDR3 has 16 amino acids. The germline V gene has CDR1 MNHNY and CDR2 SVGAGI (reference sequence). Unmatched junction bases numbered 10, after V lost 5 bases and J lost 10 bases. CDR3 sequence: CASSGPGTSGRNEQFF. CDR3 nucleotides: TGTGCCAGCAGTGGACCCGGGACTAGCGGGAGAAACGAGCAGTTCTTC.

This sequence joins TRBV19 and TRBJ1-4; weak D call: TRBD1 (5 bases). CDR3 length: 17 residues. The germline V gene encodes CDR1 LNHDA and CDR2 SQIVND (reference sequence). Trimming took 1 base from V and 2 from J, leaving 14 bases between them. CDR3 coding DNA: TGTGCCAGTAGTATAGGACGCTTGGGGCTGACTAATGAAAAACTGTTTTTT. This translates into CASSIGRLGLTNEKLFF.

The chain recombines TRBV28 with TRBJ1-1; no clear D gene. This CDR3 contains 13 residues. Trimming stripped 8 bases from V and 5 bases from J, with 15 bases between. The germline CDR1 and CDR2 sequences are MDHEN and SYDVKM. CDR3 region: CASDPGWVTEAFF. The CDR3 coding sequence is TGTGCCAGCGACCCGGGTTGGGTGACTGAAGCTTTCTTT.

The V call is TRBV5-8, the J call TRBJ2-5; D gene unclear. V was clipped by 3 bases and J by 12 bases, with 15 bases between them. The CDR3 runs 12 residues. Per the germline V gene, CDR1 is SGHTS and CDR2 is YDEGEE. CDR3 nucleotides: TGTGCCAGCAGCTATGGTTCAGTTTTGGAGTACTTC. Its protein product is CASSYGSVLEYF.